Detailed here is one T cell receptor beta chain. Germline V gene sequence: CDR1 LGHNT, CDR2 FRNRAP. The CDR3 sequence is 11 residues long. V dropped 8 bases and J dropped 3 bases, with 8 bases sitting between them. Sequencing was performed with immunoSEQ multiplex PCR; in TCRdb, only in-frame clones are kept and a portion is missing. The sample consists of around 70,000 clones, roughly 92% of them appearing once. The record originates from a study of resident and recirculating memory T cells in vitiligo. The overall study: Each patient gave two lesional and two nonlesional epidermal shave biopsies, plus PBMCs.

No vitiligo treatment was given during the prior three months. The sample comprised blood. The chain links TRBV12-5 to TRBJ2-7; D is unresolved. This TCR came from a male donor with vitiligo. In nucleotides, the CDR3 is TGTGCTAGTACACAGTACTACGAGCAGTACTTC. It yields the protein CASTQYYEQYF.